The clone carrying this TCR beta chain was detected many times. Its antigen is as yet unknown. The sample originates from a study of metastatic and nonmetastatic thyroid tumors. Study overall: It was across blood and tumor or nodule tissue from malignant and benign thyroid patients that repertoires were compared.

General study results and limits: A significant increase in TCR beta diversity was reportedly seen in malignant thyroid tumors relative to benign nodules, in blood and tumor.

Until they underwent thyroid surgery, no patient had received any treatment. Authors' data handling: The authors used CDR3 differences across clinicopathological groups to build a distant-metastasis classifier for papillary thyroid cancer. Via MiXCR, TCRdb re-called the PCR reads. The V and J calls, along with clone size, are taken from TCRdb and not from the paper's own processing. The repertoire holds just over 20,000 clones, with 12% as singletons. This TCR was recovered from a male donor with papillary thyroid cancer or a benign thyroid nodule (not recorded which). Some clones in this sample may be carry-over from other donors' samples. The sample was blood.

The CDR3 nucleotides read TGTGCCAGCAGTGACCCGGAGCCCTACGAGCAGTACTTC. Its translation is CASSDPEPYEQYF. The chain uses TRBV2 and TRBJ2-7; D is undetermined. The CDR3 spans 13 residues. Germline V lookup: CDR1 SNHLY, CDR2 FYNNEI. V was clipped by 3 bases and J by 2 bases, with 8 bases between them.